The entry that follows covers one TCR beta chain sequence. Authors' analysis steps: By means of reference gene primer amplification, nucleated cell counts were estimated. The protocol was immunoSEQ multiplex PCR, while the TCRdb copy is restricted to in-frame clones and leaves out a portion. V and J calls and clone size are those listed in that table; D and trimming were worked out from the DNA. This table has about 87,000 clones, less than 80% appearing once. This specimen comes from a study of blood T cell repertoires in COVID-19. On the study more broadly: Sites across the United States, Italy and Spain contributed samples from acute and convalescent COVID-19. Sources were T cells, B-cell-depleted T cells, or PBMCs; the material itself was cDNA or gDNA.

Trimming took 5 bases from V and 1 from J; bases not matched to a gene: 7. Germline-derived CDR1 and CDR2 are LNHNV and YYDKDF (reference sequence). The CDR3 has 15 residues. The source of this sequence is a woman aged 50 to 60 with acute or convalescent COVID-19. V usage is TRBV15 and J usage is TRBJ1-2; TRBD1 matches 7 bases. The sequenced material came from peripheral blood. The DNA of the CDR3 is TGTGCCACCAGCCCCCAGGGGGGTCTTAACTATGGCTACACCTTC. Encoded protein: CATSPQGGLNYGYTF.